This entry concerns a single T cell receptor beta chain. The CDR3 runs to 14 residues. V shed 7 bases, J shed 4 bases, and the junction held 12 bases outside the gene matches. Looked up from germline, CDR1 is SQVTM and CDR2 is ANQGSEA. The record originates from a study of cytomegalovirus exposure and HLA in healthy donors. PCR employed 60 Vbeta and 13 Jbeta primers. The protocol was immunoSEQ multiplex PCR, while the TCRdb copy is restricted to in-frame clones and leaves out a portion. The repertoire holds around 250,000 clones, with about nine tenths as singletons. The TCR was taken from a girl aged 2 to 10 in good health and CMV-seronegative. The sample consisted of PBMCs. V usage is TRBV29-1 and J usage is TRBJ2-5, with TRBD2 matching 7 bases. Written as DNA, the CDR3 is TGCAGCGCTGCCGCCGGGGGGTTCGTAGAGACCCAGTACTTC. Translation gives CSAAAGGFVETQYF. Drawing the rest from reference TRBV29-1 and TRBJ2-5, the complete variable domain is SAVISQKPSRDICQRGTSLTIQCQVDSQVTMMFWYRQQPGQSLTLIATANQGSEATYESGFVIDKFPISRPNLTFSTLTVSNMSPEDSSIYLCSAAAGGFVETQYFGPGTRLLVL.